This T cell receptor beta chain was found in a study of blood T cell repertoires in COVID-19. Study at large: Samples came from the United States, Italy and Spain, spanning acute and convalescent COVID-19. T cells, B-cell-depleted T cells, or PBMCs provided the cDNA or gDNA that served as material.

Here immunoSEQ multiplex PCR was the method, and the copy in TCRdb shows in-frame clones only, minus some. This table holds 220,000 or so clones, approximately 85% found once. Seattle participants joined during active infection and were tracked over time. The V end lost 0 bases, the J end lost 4 bases, and 9 bases lay between the germline ends. This CDR3 is built from 15 residues. Germline CDR1 reads LNHNV; CDR2 reads YYDKDF (reference sequence). The genes are TRBV15 and TRBJ1-4; TRBD1 is a possible D gene (5 bases). This receptor was taken from a woman older than 75 with COVID-19, enrolled during active disease. Sequenced input: peripheral blood. Here the CDR3 DNA reads TGTGCCACCAGCAGAGAGACAGCAAATAATGAAAAACTGTTTTTT. This encodes CATSRETANNEKLFF.